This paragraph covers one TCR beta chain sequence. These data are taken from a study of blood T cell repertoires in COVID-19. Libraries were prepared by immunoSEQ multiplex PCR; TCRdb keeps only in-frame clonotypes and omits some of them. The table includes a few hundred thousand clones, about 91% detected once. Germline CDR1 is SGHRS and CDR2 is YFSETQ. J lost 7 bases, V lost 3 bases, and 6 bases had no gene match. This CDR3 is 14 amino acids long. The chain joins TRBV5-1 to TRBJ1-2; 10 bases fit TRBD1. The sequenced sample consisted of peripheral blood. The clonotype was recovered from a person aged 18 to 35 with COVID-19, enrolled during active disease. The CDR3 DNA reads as TGCGCCAGCAGCTCGACAGGGGGCTTAGGTGGCTACACCTTC. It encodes CASSSTGGLGGYTF.